These T cell receptor beta chains were read from a single sample in a study of CD8 T cells in Susac syndrome. One entry per CDR3 protein results from TCRdb running MiXCR on the immunoSEQ multiplex PCR reads. The data hold 150,000 to 200,000 distinct CDR3 sequences, with 90% to 95% observed a single time. The specimen sequenced was CD4+ T cells from PBMCs. These receptor sequences come from a human donor in good health. Each CDR3 is given with its conserved first and last residue. Each record gives: CDR3 length, V gene, D gene, J gene, clone size, CDR3 DNA, CDR3 protein. The D gene is left open where the match is weak. The size of a clone is reported for some rows only, either as once, few or many, or as a class for expanded clones.

14	TRBV15	-	TRBJ2-7	-	TGTGCCACCAGCAGAGATCGACAGGGAGGCGAGCAGTACTTC	CATSRDRQGGEQYF
13	TRBV18	-	TRBJ2-5	-	TGTGCCAGCTCACCGCCATCCCAAGAGACCCAGTACTTC	CASSPPSQETQYF
14	TRBV3-1	-	TRBJ1-1	-	TGTGCCAGCAGCCAAGACGGAACAAGGTCTGAAGCTTTCTTT	CASSQDGTRSEAFF
13	TRBV5-1	-	TRBJ2-3	-	TGCGCCAGCAGCTTGGAGCGACCAGATACGCAGTATTTT	CASSLERPDTQYF
14	TRBV12-3/TRBV12-4	TRBD1	TRBJ2-7	-	TGTGCCAGCAGTTCTAATAACAGGGGCTACGAGCAGTACTTC	CASSSNNRGYEQYF
12	TRBV2	-	TRBJ2-5	-	TGTGCCAGCGGGGCCGTCCAAGAGACCCAGTACTTC	CASGAVQETQYF
16	TRBV15	TRBD1	TRBJ1-6	-	TGTGCCACCAGCACGGACAGGGTGTCCTATAATTCACCCCTCCACTTT	CATSTDRVSYNSPLHF
15	TRBV15	TRBD1	TRBJ2-3	-	TGTGCCACCAGCAGAGCCGGGACAGCCACAGATACGCAGTATTTT	CATSRAGTATDTQYF
16	TRBV4-3	-	TRBJ1-6	-	TGCGCCAGCAGCCAAGTTTCCGGTGGTTATAATTCACCCCTCCACTTT	CASSQVSGGYNSPLHF
14	TRBV7-2	-	TRBJ2-1	-	TGTGCCAGCAGCTTAGGCATTGGGTACAATGAGCAGTTCTTC	CASSLGIGYNEQFF
13	TRBV7-3	-	TRBJ1-1	-	TGTGCCAGCAGCTTAGTTCGGGGCGATGAAGCTTTCTTT	CASSLVRGDEAFF
15	TRBV20-1	TRBD1	TRBJ2-5	-	TGCAGTGCTAGAGATATGAGGACAGGGGAAGAGACCCAGTACTTC	CSARDMRTGEETQYF
15	TRBV4-3	-	TRBJ1-2	-	TGCGCCAGCAGCCAAGATCACAGGGTAGTTTGGGGCTACACCTTC	CASSQDHRVVWGYTF
13	TRBV29-1	-	TRBJ1-1	-	TGCAGCGTTGGTCTATTTCAGGGCACTGAAGCTTTCTTT	CSVGLFQGTEAFF
13	TRBV9	-	TRBJ1-5	-	TGTGCCAGCAGCGTAGACTTAGGTCAGCCCCAGCATTTT	CASSVDLGQPQHF
13	TRBV20-1	-	TRBJ1-2	-	TGCAGTGCTAGAGGACAAATCCCCTATGGCTACACCTTC	CSARGQIPYGYTF
13	TRBV20-1	-	TRBJ2-1	-	TGCAGTGCTAGAGTAAGGGGACCCAGGGAGCAGTTCTTC	CSARVRGPREQFF
15	TRBV20-1	-	TRBJ2-3	-	TGCAGTGCTCCCAACAGGGAGAGTGGCACAGATACGCAGTATTTT	CSAPNRESGTDTQYF
11	TRBV6-2/TRBV6-3	-	TRBJ2-5	few	TGTGCCAGCAGCCCAGAGGAGACCCAGTACTTC	CASSPEETQYF
14	TRBV30	TRBD2	TRBJ2-7	-	TGTGCCTGGAGTGTAAATAGCGGGGGCCGTACGCAGTACTTC	CAWSVNSGGRTQYF
15	TRBV7-7	TRBD2	TRBJ2-3	-	TGTGCTAGCAGCTCGGGACTAGCGGATACAGATACGCAGTATTTT	CASSSGLADTDTQYF
15	TRBV20-1	-	TRBJ2-5	-	TGCAGTGCTAGAGATGTGGCGGGGAGACAAGAGACCCAGTACTTC	CSARDVAGRQETQYF
15	TRBV5-1	TRBD2	TRBJ2-1	-	TGCGCCAGCAGCTTGCTGCGGGGGGCCGTCAATGAGCAGTTCTTC	CASSLLRGAVNEQFF
15	TRBV4-2	-	TRBJ2-7	-	TGTGCCAGCAGCCAAGTCGTTGACAGAGATTACGAGCAGTACTTC	CASSQVVDRDYEQYF
16	TRBV3-1	TRBD2	TRBJ2-5	once	TGTGCCAGCAGCCAAGATCCTCTAGCGGGAGGAGAGACCCAGTACTTC	CASSQDPLAGGETQYF
15	TRBV7-8	-	TRBJ2-7	-	TGTGCCAGCAGCTCCGGCAGGAACCGACCCTACGAGCAGTACTTC	CASSSGRNRPYEQYF
12	TRBV19	-	TRBJ2-1	-	TGTGCCAGTAGTACGGAGATCGATGAGCAGTTCTTC	CASSTEIDEQFF
16	TRBV5-1	TRBD1	TRBJ1-1	once	TGCGCCAGCAGCTTGCTCCGGGACAGGGGAGGGACTGAAGCTTTCTTT	CASSLLRDRGGTEAFF
14	TRBV7-9	-	TRBJ2-5	-	TGTGCCAGCAGGCACCCGGCGGGCCAAGAGACCCAGTACTTC	CASRHPAGQETQYF
17	TRBV15	-	TRBJ1-5	once	TGTGCCACCAGCAGGGGCGGGAACTCAGGGGGCAATCAGCCCCAGCATTTT	CATSRGGNSGGNQPQHF
14	TRBV20-1	TRBD2	TRBJ2-5	-	TGCAGTGCCCGGACTAGCGGGGGTGCAGAGACCCAGTACTTC	CSARTSGGAETQYF
18	TRBV4-2	TRBD2	TRBJ2-1	-	TGTGCCAGCAGCCAAGTGGGACTAGCGGGGGGAGCTCCCAATGAGCAGTTCTTC	CASSQVGLAGGAPNEQFF
15	TRBV4-3	TRBD2	TRBJ2-3	-	TGCGCCAGCAGCCCGACGGCGGGGGGAACAGATACGCAGTATTTT	CASSPTAGGTDTQYF
17	TRBV20-1	-	TRBJ1-6	-	TGCAGTGCTTCTCCGGGAGCCTCAAGCTCCTATAATTCACCCCTCCACTTT	CSASPGASSSYNSPLHF
12	TRBV20-1	TRBD2	TRBJ2-5	-	TGCAGTGCGAGCGGGGGTGGGCAGACCCAGTACTTC	CSASGGGQTQYF
11	TRBV7-9	TRBD2	TRBJ2-1	-	TGTGCCAGCGGGCAACCGGGACTAGCGTTCTTC	CASGQPGLAFF
15	TRBV5-1	-	TRBJ2-1	-	TGCGCCAGCAGCTTGGCCACGAGGGAAGGCAATGAGCAGTTCTTC	CASSLATREGNEQFF
12	TRBV2	TRBD1	TRBJ1-5	-	TGTGCCAGCAGAAGGACAGGGCAGCCCCAGCATTTT	CASRRTGQPQHF
15	TRBV3-1	-	TRBJ1-6	-	TGTGCCAGCAGCCAAGGAGGGGGGCGTGATTCACCCCTCCACTTT	CASSQGGGRDSPLHF
13	TRBV9	-	TRBJ2-2	-	TGTGCCAGCAGCGTAGGGGTTGCCGGGGAGCTGTTTTTT	CASSVGVAGELFF
12	TRBV28	-	TRBJ2-3	-	TGTGCCAGCGGTAGCGGCACAGATACGCAGTATTTT	CASGSGTDTQYF
14	TRBV9	TRBD2	TRBJ2-5	-	TGTGCCAGCAGCGCACTAGCGGGGGTCGAGACCCAGTACTTC	CASSALAGVETQYF
15	TRBV4-2	TRBD1	TRBJ2-3	-	TGTGCCAGCAGCCAACCAGGGGACAGCAGTGATACGCAGTATTTT	CASSQPGDSSDTQYF
13	TRBV20-1	-	TRBJ2-3	-	TGCAGTGCTAGATTGGAAAGCACAGATACGCAGTATTTT	CSARLESTDTQYF
11	TRBV12-3/TRBV12-4	-	TRBJ2-7	-	TGTGCCAGCAAAGACACACGCCTAATCCACTTC	CASKDTRLIHF
14	TRBV12-3/TRBV12-4	-	TRBJ1-1	-	TGTGCCAGCCAGGAGGAAAGCGCGAACACTGAAGCTTTCTTT	CASQEESANTEAFF